These 23 T cell receptor beta chains originate from one sample sequenced in a study of T cell responses to AZD1222 COVID-19 vaccine. Repertoires were generated with immunoSEQ multiplex PCR, while TCRdb's copy carries only in-frame clones and drops some. This sample has 200,000 or so clones, with about 90% found just once. Sequences were derived from peripheral blood, sampled on day 0 of AZD1222 vaccination. These receptors were taken from an adult in good health.

V usage is TRBV7-2 and J usage is TRBJ2-7, with 13 bases that match TRBD2. Germline CDR1 and CDR2: SGHTA and FQGNSA. The V and J ends lost 5 bases and 2 bases, in that order; junction bases with no gene match: 3. This CDR3 is built from 15 residues. CDR3 sequence: CASSIGLAGAYEQYF. The CDR3, as DNA: TGTGCCAGCAGCATAGGACTAGCGGGGGCCTACGAGCAGTACTTC.

This chain links TRBV11-2 with TRBJ2-3, with TRBD2 as a possible D gene (5 bases). The length of the CDR3 is 16 residues. Germline V lookup: CDR1 SGHAT, CDR2 FQNNGV. Trimming stripped 0 bases from V and 1 base from J, with 11 bases between. In DNA form, the CDR3 reads TGTGCCAGCAGCTTAGAGAGGGTCTACGGCACAGATACGCAGTATTTT. As protein: CASSLERVYGTDTQYF. Full variable domain (outside the CDR3, taken from reference TRBV11-2 and TRBJ2-3): EAGVAQSPRYKIIEKRQSVAFWCNPISGHATLYWYQQILGQGPKLLIQFQNNGVVDDSQLPKDRFSAERLKGVDSTLKIQPAKLEDSAVYLCASSLERVYGTDTQYFGPGTRLTVL.

J is TRBJ2-1 and V is TRBV5-1; 12 positions match TRBD2. This CDR3 contains 17 residues. Looked up from germline, CDR1 is SGHRS and CDR2 is YFSETQ. V shed 5 bases and J 7 bases; nucleotides not matched to a gene: 13. The CDR3 region is CASSFSPTSGGRNEQFF. Written as DNA, the CDR3 is TGCGCCAGCAGTTTCTCCCCTACTAGCGGGGGGAGGAATGAGCAGTTCTTC. Based on the CDR3 plus reference TRBV5-1 and TRBJ2-1, the full variable domain is KAGVTQTPRYLIKTRGQQVTLSCSPISGHRSVSWYQQTPGQGLQFLFEYFSETQRNKGNFPGRFSGRQFSNSRSEMNVSTLELGDSALYLCASSFSPTSGGRNEQFFGPGTRLTVL.

J is TRBJ2-3 and V is TRBV5-4, with D perhaps matching TRBD2 (6 bases). V lost 3 bases to trimming and J lost 1 base, with 12 bases between them. CDR1 is SGHNT and CDR2 is YYREEE in the germline V gene (reference sequence). The CDR3 runs 15 residues. This CDR3 reads CASSWEAEGTDTQYF. The DNA for the CDR3 is TGTGCCAGCAGCTGGGAGGCGGAGGGCACAGATACGCAGTATTTT.

The chain links TRBV18 to TRBJ2-5; D unresolved. The CDR3 sequence is 13 residues long. Per the germline V gene, CDR1 is KGHSH and CDR2 is LQKENI. Trimming removed 4 bases at V and 2 bases at J, with 8 bases between. The CDR3 nucleotides read TGTGCCAGCTCACGGGCACTGCAAGAGACCCAGTACTTC. It translates to CASSRALQETQYF.

This chain connects TRBV28 to TRBJ2-5; D might be TRBD1 (6 bases). Looked up from germline, CDR1 is MDHEN and CDR2 is SYDVKM. V was cut by 3 bases and J by 5 bases, with 19 bases left in between. This CDR3 contains 16 residues. The CDR3 loop is CASSFGAGVVRETQYF. CDR3 coding DNA: TGTGCCAGCAGTTTTGGAGCAGGGGTAGTACGGGAGACCCAGTACTTC.

This chain links TRBV7-2 with TRBJ2-7, with 8 bases that match TRBD2. J was trimmed by 5 bases and V by 2 bases; bases with no gene match: 8. CDR1 and CDR2 (germline): SGHTA, FQGNSA. The CDR3 length is 15 residues. CDR3 sequence: CASSLNPGGLNEQYF. CDR3 sequence (DNA): TGTGCCAGCAGCTTAAACCCGGGGGGGCTTAACGAGCAGTACTTC.

CDR3 residues: CASSLRFTGGSQPQHF. The DNA for the CDR3 is TGTGCCAGCAGTTTAAGGTTTACAGGGGGGAGTCAGCCCCAGCATTTT. The genes are TRBV27 and TRBJ1-5; 8 bases match TRBD1. Germline loops: CDR1 MNHEY, CDR2 SMNVEV (reference sequence). The CDR3 length is 16 residues. Unmatched junction bases numbered 9, after V lost 2 bases and J lost 6 bases.

The V gene is TRBV7-6, the J gene TRBJ1-6; TRBD1 matches 8 bases. The CDR3 is made up of 18 amino acids. Germline lookup yields CDR1 SGHVS and CDR2 FNYEAQ. The trim removed 2 bases at V and 8 bases at J, leaving 14 bases unmatched. CDR3 in amino acids: CASSLNSERTGTDSPLHF. CDR3 DNA sequence: TGTGCCAGCAGCTTAAACTCAGAGAGGACAGGGACGGATTCACCCCTCCACTTT. The variable domain in full, completed from reference TRBV7-6 and TRBJ1-6, reads GAGVSQSPRYKVTKRGQDVALRCDPISGHVSLYWYRQALGQGPEFLTYFNYEAQQDKSGLPNDRFSAERPEGSISTLTIQRTEQRDSAMYRCASSLNSERTGTDSPLHFGNGTRLTVT.

This chain connects TRBV6-5 to TRBJ1-2; D remains ambiguous. The CDR3 sequence is 13 residues long. Trimming took 5 bases from V and 6 from J, leaving 13 bases between them. CDR1 is MNHEY and CDR2 is SVGAGI in the germline V gene. CDR3 DNA: TGTGCCAGCAGTCCTAGGGTGGAGGATGGCTACACCTTC. Its protein product is CASSPRVEDGYTF.

The chain couples TRBV28 to TRBJ2-5; the match to TRBD2 covers 10 bases. The CDR3 is 15 amino acids. CDR1 is MDHEN, CDR2 SYDVKM, per germline. The V gene end was trimmed by 5 bases and the J gene end by 2 bases; junction bases not matched to a gene: 5. In DNA, the CDR3 is TGTGCCAGCAGTAGTGCAGCGGGGGGGCAAGAGACCCAGTACTTC. Amino acid sequence: CASSSAAGGQETQYF.

CDR3 in DNA: TGTGCCAGCAGTGACCTACCCGGCGCAACCTACAATGAGCAGTTCTTC. This gives the protein CASSDLPGATYNEQFF. The gene calls are TRBV27 and TRBJ2-1; unclear D gene. CDR1 is MNHEY, CDR2 SMNVEV, per germline (reference sequence). CDR3 length: 16 residues. Trimming removed 5 bases at V and 2 bases at J, with 16 bases between.

The rearrangement uses TRBV27 and TRBJ1-2; no clear D gene. Trimming took 5 bases from V and 4 from J, leaving 11 bases between them. Germline CDR1 reads MNHEY; CDR2 reads SMNVEV (reference sequence). CDR3 size: 13 residues. The CDR3: CASSIERGYGYTF. The CDR3 nucleotides are TGTGCCAGCAGTATCGAGCGAGGCTATGGCTACACCTTC.

The CDR3 DNA follows: TGTGCCAGCAGCTTATTCGGGGGGGCCTTAGAGACCCAGTACTTC. Translating it yields CASSLFGGALETQYF. V and J are TRBV7-2 and TRBJ2-5; 8 bases match TRBD2. Per the germline V gene, CDR1 is SGHTA and CDR2 is FQGNSA. The CDR3 totals 15 residues. The trim removed 2 bases at V and 4 bases at J, leaving 6 bases unmatched.

This sequence joins TRBV2 and TRBJ2-5; D uncertain. Trimming removed 6 bases at V and 0 bases at J, with 5 bases between. The germline V gene has CDR1 SNHLY and CDR2 FYNNEI. The CDR3 contains 12 residues. The CDR3 reads CASRAYQETQYF. The CDR3 DNA is TGTGCCAGCAGGGCCTACCAAGAGACCCAGTACTTC.

As for this clone: The same CDR3 is also encoded by other DNA sequences in this sample. The rearrangement uses TRBV7-6 and TRBJ2-7; possibly TRBD2 for D (6 bases). V was shortened by 1 base and J by 0 bases, with 10 bases between the two germline ends. The CDR3 sequence is 15 residues long. Germline lookup yields CDR1 SGHVS and CDR2 FNYEAQ. The chain's CDR3 is CASSLEEGFSYEQYF. The CDR3 bases are TGTGCCAGCAGCTTAGAGGAGGGTTTCTCCTACGAGCAGTACTTC.

The rearrangement links TRBV6-5 to TRBJ2-5, with 11 bases aligning to TRBD2. Germline CDR1 is MNHEY and CDR2 is SVGAGI. V was clipped by 1 base and J by 5 bases; unmatched bases: 6. This CDR3 comprises 16 residues. The CDR3 nucleotides are TGTGCCAGCAGTTACTTGATAGCGGGGGGGCCGGAGACCCAGTACTTC. Protein sequence: CASSYLIAGGPETQYF.

This clone has just one count. V gene TRBV5-1 combines with J gene TRBJ2-5; TRBD1 or TRBD2 may be the D gene (6 bases each). Germline CDR1 SGHRS, CDR2 YFSETQ. This CDR3 comprises 14 residues. Trimming pared 2 bases from V and 4 bases from J, leaving 12 bases between. CDR3 amino acids: CASSFVGGAETQYF. Written as DNA, the CDR3 is TGCGCCAGCAGCTTCGTGGGGGGCGCAGAGACCCAGTACTTC.

The gene calls are TRBV6-4 and TRBJ1-2; 8 positions match TRBD1. Looked up from germline, CDR1 is MRHNA and CDR2 is SNTAGT. CDR3 size: 15 residues. With V trimmed by 6 bases and J by 4 bases, 10 bases remained unmatched. CDR3 sequence (DNA): TGTGCCAGCAGCGGACAGGGAGTGTCGGGCTATGGCTACACCTTC. This translates into CASSGQGVSGYGYTF.

This clone was seen more than once but under ten times. Distinct nucleotide sequences in the sample also encode this CDR3. The V call is TRBV12-3 or TRBV12-4, the J call TRBJ2-7; D possibly corresponds to TRBD1 (5 bases). Trimming took off 6 bases at V and 4 bases at J, with 7 bases between the two ends. There are 11 residues in the CDR3. The CDR3: CASSQGYEQYF. The CDR3 region has the DNA TGTGCCAGCAGCCAGGGTTACGAGCAGTACTTC.

This chain links TRBV10-3 with TRBJ2-7; 10 bases align to TRBD2. Germline lookup yields CDR1 ENHRY and CDR2 SYGVKD. This CDR3 region has 15 residues. Trimming at V came to 2 bases and at J to 3 bases, leaving 4 bases not matched to a gene. The CDR3 coding sequence is TGTGCCATCAGTGAGACCTCTAGCGGGAGCTACGAGCAGTACTTC. Its translation is CAISETSSGSYEQYF.

The rearrangement links TRBV28 to TRBJ2-3; TRBD2 matches 13 bases. V shed 4 bases, J shed 4 bases, and the junction held 5 bases outside the gene matches. CDR3 size: 16 residues. The V gene's germline CDR1 is MDHEN and CDR2 SYDVKM. The CDR3 loop reads CASSSTSGGRADTQYF. The CDR3 region has the DNA TGTGCCAGCAGTTCGACTAGCGGGGGGAGGGCAGATACGCAGTATTTT. The full variable domain, in which reference TRBV28 and TRBJ2-3 provide the parts outside the CDR3, is DVKVTQSSRYLVKRTGEKVFLECVQDMDHENMFWYRQDPGLGLRLIYFSYDVKMKEKGDIPEGYSVSREKKERFSLILESASTNQTSMYLCASSSTSGGRADTQYFGPGTRLTVL.

The V and J genes are TRBV7-9 and TRBJ2-6, with a tentative D call TRBD1 (6 bases). CDR1 and CDR2 (germline): SEHNR, FQNEAQ (reference sequence). Trimming removed 8 bases from V and 1 base from J, with 9 bases in between. The CDR3 spans 14 residues. The CDR3 DNA reads TGTGCCAGCGGCCAGGGGTCTGGGGCCAACGTCCTGACTTTC. Translated: CASGQGSGANVLTF. Full variable domain (rest looked up from reference TRBV7-9 and TRBJ2-6): DTGVSQNPRHKITKRGQNVTFRCDPISEHNRLYWYRQTLGQGPEFLTYFQNEAQLEKSRLLSDRFSAERPKGSFSTLEIQRTEQGDSAMYLCASGQGSGANVLTFGAGSRLTVL.